The 21 T cell receptor beta chains listed next were all sequenced from one sample in a study of spatial heterogeneity in lung cancer. Notes on the study in general: Counts that tracked tumor mutation counts were those of expanded intratumoral alpha and beta TCRs.

The antigens of these receptors remain unknown. In TCRdb, the 5' RACE reads were re-called with MiXCR into one record per CDR3 protein. The table lists approximately 880 distinct CDR3 sequences, around 7% of them singletons. The sample's time point: sample taken at primary tumor resection. The sequences come from lung tumor tissue, collected at surgery. The receptor set was obtained from a female donor with early-stage non-small cell lung cancer.

Within the sample, this clonotype is medium-sized. This beta chain is an off-target read within a library intended for alpha chains, so its frequency means little. V and J are TRBV7-2 and TRBJ2-7; D remains ambiguous. V was trimmed by 1 base and J by 4 bases, leaving 11 bases between them. Per the germline V gene, CDR1 is SGHTA and CDR2 is FQGNSA. This CDR3 has 14 amino acids. CDR3 loop: CASSLGNSLYEQYF. The CDR3 DNA is TGTGCCAGCAGCTTAGGTAATTCCCTTTACGAGCAGTACTTC. The full variable domain, in which reference TRBV7-2 and TRBJ2-7 provide the parts outside the CDR3, is GAGVSQSPSNKVTEKGKDVELRCDPISGHTALYWYRQSLGQGLEFLIYFQGNSAPDKSGLPSDRFSAERTGGSVSTLTIQRTQQEDSAVYLCASSLGNSLYEQYFGPGTRLTVT.

As concerns this clonotype: Because the library targeted alpha chains, this beta chain is an off-target read whose size means little. The genes are TRBV29-1 and TRBJ1-1; no clear D gene. The CDR3 runs 12 residues. CDR1 SQVTM and CDR2 ANQGSEA come from the germline V gene. V lost 6 bases and J 1 base, leaving 9 bases between the germline ends. In nucleotides, the CDR3 is TGCAGCGTCCCCAACAGGAACACTGAAGCTTTCTTT. It encodes CSVPNRNTEAFF.

This clonotype is classed as medium-sized. This beta chain is an off-target read within a library intended for alpha chains, so its frequency means little. The genes are TRBV4-3 and TRBJ2-3, with 10 bases identical to TRBD2. CDR3 length equals 16 residues. Trimming took 0 bases from V and 4 from J; bases not matched to a gene: 4. Per the germline V gene, CDR1 is LGHNA and CDR2 is YSLEER. Written as DNA, the CDR3 is TGCGCCAGCAGCCAAGACCCTAGCGGGAGACCAGATACGCAGTATTTT. This translates into CASSQDPSGRPDTQYF.

This clonotype is medium-sized in the sample. Found in a library prepared for alpha chains, this beta chain is an off-target read, and its abundance has little meaning. J is TRBJ1-4 and V is TRBV7-9; D is uncertain. With 1 base removed from V and 8 bases from J, the gap between germline ends came to 11 bases. CDR1 and CDR2 from the germline V gene are SEHNR and FQNEAQ (reference sequence). This CDR3 spans 14 amino acids. The CDR3, as DNA: TGTGCCAGCAGCTTAGTGGCAACAGTAGAAAAACTGTTTTTT. This gives the protein CASSLVATVEKLFF.

By share, this clonotype counts as medium-sized. A library prepared for alpha chains yielded this beta chain as an off-target read; its size is of little meaning. The chain carries TRBV5-1 and TRBJ1-2; D gene uncertain. The ends were cut back, 8 bases at V and 8 bases at J, with 34 bases in the middle. Germline CDR1 reads SGHRS; CDR2 reads YFSETQ. This CDR3 spans 18 amino acids. CDR3 amino acids: CASTSSPPGLLSDGGYTF. In DNA form, the CDR3 reads TGCGCCAGTACCTCCTCCCCCCCCGGACTCCTCTCCGACGGAGGCTACACCTTC.

This clonotype is termed medium-sized (0.01 to 0.1%). With the library built for alpha chains, this beta chain is off target and its frequency is not meaningful. This rearrangement joins TRBV9 to TRBJ2-5; 12 nucleotides match TRBD2. This CDR3 contains 16 residues. Germline V gene data show CDR1 as SGDLS and CDR2 as YYNGEE. V lost 1 base and J lost 5; bases outside the gene matches: 6. CDR3 in amino acids: CASSVLAGGPGETQYF. The CDR3 coding sequence is TGTGCCAGCAGCGTACTAGCGGGAGGGCCGGGGGAGACCCAGTACTTC.

By its share, this clonotype is medium-sized (0.01 to 0.1%). A library made for alpha chains picked up this beta chain off target, so its size means little. V is TRBV30 and J is TRBJ2-5, with D possibly being TRBD1 (6 bases). CDR1 and CDR2 (germline): GTSNPN, SVGIG (reference sequence). This CDR3 comprises 15 residues. Trimming removed 4 bases at V and 5 bases at J, with 20 bases between. CDR3 residues: CAWTTGSSSRETQYF. CDR3 nucleotide sequence: TGTGCCTGGACAACAGGGTCCTCATCGAGGGAGACCCAGTACTTC.

Only a few counts were recorded for this clonotype. The library was prepared for alpha chains; this beta chain is a stray read, so its frequency means little. This chain joins TRBV28 and TRBJ2-7, with D perhaps TRBD2 (5 bases). Trimming removed 1 base from V and 7 bases from J, with 11 bases in between. CDR1 MDHEN and CDR2 SYDVKM come from the germline V gene. CDR3 length equals 13 residues. The CDR3 region is CASSLLARLEQYF. The CDR3 region has the DNA TGTGCCAGCAGTTTATTAGCGCGTCTGGAGCAGTACTTC.

This clonotype was seen more than once but under ten times. This beta chain appears as a stray read in a library generated for alpha chains; its size is not informative. The rearrangement links TRBV19 to TRBJ2-5, with 7 positions matching TRBD1. The CDR3 loop spans 15 amino acids. The V gene's germline CDR1 is LNHDA and CDR2 SQIVND (reference sequence). V trimming: 5 bases; J trimming: 1 base; junction bases outside the gene matches: 7. CDR3 loop: CASSLTRDSQETQYF. The DNA for the CDR3 is TGTGCCAGTAGTCTCACCCGGGACAGCCAAGAGACCCAGTACTTC.

This clonotype was counted only a few times. Being off target in a library aimed at alpha chains, this beta chain has a size of little meaning. The chain combines TRBV6-5 with TRBJ2-5; 8 bases are shared with TRBD2. V lost 8 bases, J lost 4 bases, and 9 bases stayed unmatched. CDR3 size: 14 residues. Germline CDR1 is MNHEY and CDR2 is SVGAGI. The CDR3 reads CASRISGNLETQYF. In DNA form, the CDR3 reads TGTGCCAGCCGAATTAGCGGGAATTTAGAGACCCAGTACTTC.

Judged by abundance, this clonotype is medium-sized (0.01 to 0.1%). This beta chain is a stray read from a library made for alpha chains; its abundance is not meaningful. The rearrangement joins TRBV5-1 to TRBJ2-1, with D tentatively TRBD2 (5 bases). The CDR3 spans 14 residues. V was clipped by 1 base and J by 10 bases, with 15 bases between them. Germline assignment: CDR1 SGHRS and CDR2 YFSETQ. CDR3 nucleotides: TGCGCCAGCAGCTTGTATCAGGCCCGGAGGGAGCAGTTCTTC. Residues: CASSLYQARREQFF. Using reference TRBV5-1 and TRBJ2-1 for the parts outside the CDR3, the full variable domain is KAGVTQTPRYLIKTRGQQVTLSCSPISGHRSVSWYQQTPGQGLQFLFEYFSETQRNKGNFPGRFSGRQFSNSRSEMNVSTLELGDSALYLCASSLYQARREQFFGPGTRLTVL.

By sample share, this clonotype is medium-sized (0.01 to 0.1%). This beta chain lies outside the target of a library built for alpha chains; its clone size means little. The gene calls are TRBV12-3 or TRBV12-4 and TRBJ2-7; 7 bases are a match to TRBD1. With 6 bases clipped from V and 3 bases from J, the junction kept 11 bases outside the gene matches. This CDR3 comprises 15 residues. Written as DNA, the CDR3 is TGTGCCAGCAGGTCGACGGACAGGATAGACTACGAGCAGTACTTC. Amino acid sequence: CASRSTDRIDYEQYF.

By sample fraction, this clonotype is medium-sized (0.01 to 0.1%). This beta chain is an off-target read within a library intended for alpha chains, so its frequency means little. The gene calls are TRBV19 and TRBJ2-5; the D is unclear. The germline V gene has CDR1 LNHDA and CDR2 SQIVND (reference sequence). This CDR3 region has 16 residues. Trimming cost V 6 bases and J 0 bases, with 17 bases left between them. The CDR3 DNA follows: TGTGCCAGTAGCAGCTTCGGACGCCACTACCAAGAGACCCAGTACTTC. Amino acid sequence: CASSSFGRHYQETQYF.

This clonotype is termed hyperexpanded. Within a library made for alpha chains, this beta chain is off target, and its count is uninformative. This chain links TRBV12-3 or TRBV12-4 with TRBJ2-1; 9 nucleotides agree with TRBD2. Trimming cost V 0 bases and J 5 bases; bases outside gene matches: 11. The CDR3 is 18 amino acids. The CDR3 region is CASSLALVAGLAHNEQFF. The CDR3 DNA sequence: TGTGCCAGCAGTTTAGCGCTTGTTGCGGGACTAGCCCACAATGAGCAGTTCTTC.

By share of the sample, this clonotype is large. This beta chain is off target for a library built for alpha chains, so its abundance means little. The chain combines TRBV7-6 with TRBJ2-5, with D perhaps TRBD1 or TRBD2 (6 bases each). The ends were cut back, 4 bases at V and 4 bases at J, with 13 bases in the middle. The germline CDR1 and CDR2 sequences are SGHVS and FNYEAQ. The CDR3 sequence is 14 residues long. The CDR3 loop is CASSSIGGRETQYF. CDR3 DNA: TGTGCCAGCAGCTCCATAGGGGGGCGAGAGACCCAGTACTTC.

By proportion, this clonotype is medium-sized. This beta chain is off target for a library built for alpha chains, so its abundance means little. The rearrangement uses TRBV20-1 and TRBJ1-4; 8 nucleotides align to TRBD1. J was trimmed by 7 bases and V by 3 bases; bases with no gene match: 7. CDR3 length: 14 residues. Germline assignment: CDR1 DFQATT and CDR2 SNEGSKA (reference sequence). The CDR3 sequence is CSARKTGEGEKLFF. The CDR3 DNA follows: TGCAGTGCTAGGAAGACAGGGGAGGGTGAAAAACTGTTTTTT.

By share, this clonotype ranks as medium-sized. This beta chain came through as a stray read in a library set up for alpha chains, and its size says little. The V gene is TRBV12-3 or TRBV12-4, the J gene TRBJ2-1; TRBD1 aligns across 8 bases. The CDR3 is 14 amino acids. V shed 2 bases, J shed 9 bases, and the junction held 6 bases outside the gene matches. The CDR3 loop reads CASSLQGAVGEQFF. The DNA for the CDR3 is TGTGCCAGCAGTTTACAGGGGGCTGTGGGTGAGCAGTTCTTC.

In its sample, this clonotype is medium-sized (0.01 to 0.1%). This beta chain represents an off-target read in a library built for alpha chains; its size is of limited meaning. This chain joins TRBV19 and TRBJ1-2; D remains ambiguous. This CDR3 has 13 residues. Deletions cut 2 bases from V and 4 bases from J, with 8 bases between. Per germline, CDR1 LNHDA and CDR2 SQIVND (reference sequence). The CDR3 nucleotides are TGTGCCAGTAGTATACTGCCGGGCTATGGCTACACCTTC. Amino acids: CASSILPGYGYTF.

This clonotype counts as large (0.1 to 1%). Since it is a stray read in a library aimed at alpha chains, this beta chain has a size that is not meaningful. This chain connects TRBV9 to TRBJ2-5, with D possibly matching TRBD1 (5 bases). CDR1 is SGDLS and CDR2 is YYNGEE in the germline V gene. Deletions cut 0 bases from V and 5 bases from J, with 11 bases between. This CDR3 is 14 amino acids long. The DNA for the CDR3 is TGTGCCAGCAGCGTAGATTGGGGCGCGGAGACCCAGTACTTC. Translating it yields CASSVDWGAETQYF.

This clonotype counts as large. Because this beta chain is a stray read in a library intended to capture alpha chains, its abundance should not be given much weight. The chain joins TRBV6-6 to TRBJ2-3; TRBD1 or TRBD2 may be the D gene (6 bases each). Germline CDR1 is MNHNY and CDR2 is SVGAGI (reference sequence). CDR3 length equals 14 residues. With 2 bases removed from V and 4 bases from J, the gap between germline ends came to 10 bases. The CDR3 coding sequence is TGTGCCAGCAGTTACGGGGGGCTGGCAGATACGCAGTATTTT. Amino acid sequence: CASSYGGLADTQYF.

Judged by abundance, this clonotype is medium-sized. With the library built for alpha chains, this beta chain is off target and its frequency is not meaningful. The chain carries TRBV3-1 and TRBJ2-7; D not certain. Per the germline V gene, CDR1 is LGHDT and CDR2 is YNNKEL (reference sequence). The CDR3 consists of 16 residues. V dropped 2 bases and J dropped 2 bases, with 16 bases sitting between them. CDR3 loop: CASSQFRRQAAYEQYF. In nucleotides, the CDR3 is TGTGCCAGCAGCCAATTTCGTCGGCAGGCCGCCTACGAGCAGTACTTC.